Below are 17 T cell receptor beta chains sequenced from a single sample in a study of neoadjuvant nivolumab and ipilimumab in lung cancer. The table came from immunoSEQ multiplex PCR; TCRdb's copy has only in-frame clones and leaves some out. The sample gives about 27,000 clones, about 78% of which show up once; roughly 18% is in the top ten. The source material was tumor tissue, sampled after neoadjuvant nivolumab, alone or with ipilimumab, at or shortly before surgery. These receptors were obtained from an adult with non-small cell lung cancer.

V and J are TRBV9 and TRBJ1-1, with D possibly TRBD1 on 6 matching bases. The V gene's germline CDR1 is SGDLS and CDR2 YYNGEE. V dropped 3 bases and J dropped 3 bases, with 12 bases sitting between them. This CDR3 is built from 14 residues. For the CDR3, the DNA is TGTGCCAGCAGCGCCAGGGGTCGCGACACTGAAGCTTTCTTT. It translates to CASSARGRDTEAFF.

The rearrangement links TRBV29-1 to TRBJ2-5; D unclear. This CDR3 spans 15 amino acids. Germline lookup yields CDR1 SQVTM and CDR2 ANQGSEA. The ends were cut back, 4 bases at V and 1 base at J, with 16 bases in the middle. The CDR3 is CSVGIFLGLQETQYF. The CDR3 bases are TGCAGCGTTGGGATCTTCTTAGGCCTCCAAGAGACCCAGTACTTC. Combining the CDR3 with reference TRBV29-1 and TRBJ2-5 gives the whole variable domain SAVISQKPSRDICQRGTSLTIQCQVDSQVTMMFWYRQQPGQSLTLIATANQGSEATYESGFVIDKFPISRPNLTFSTLTVSNMSPEDSSIYLCSVGIFLGLQETQYFGPGTRLLVL.

The rearrangement uses TRBV7-2 and TRBJ2-4, with TRBD2 matching 14 bases. V trimming: 4 bases; J trimming: 0 bases; junction bases outside the gene matches: 2. This CDR3 is built from 17 residues. Germline V lookup: CDR1 SGHTA, CDR2 FQGNSA. The CDR3 DNA reads TGTGCCAGCAGCTGGACTAGCGGGGGGCTAGCCAAAAACATTCAGTACTTC. Protein sequence: CASSWTSGGLAKNIQYF. Full variable domain (rest looked up from reference TRBV7-2 and TRBJ2-4): GAGVSQSPSNKVTEKGKDVELRCDPISGHTALYWYRQSLGQGLEFLIYFQGNSAPDKSGLPSDRFSAERTGGSVSTLTIQRTQQEDSAVYLCASSWTSGGLAKNIQYFGAGTRLSVL.

The chain uses TRBV4-2 and TRBJ2-5; TRBD2 matches at 11 bases. The V segment lost 0 bases and the J segment 1 base; nucleotides outside the gene matches: 4. The CDR3 has 17 amino acids. Per germline, CDR1 LGHNA and CDR2 YNFKEQ. The CDR3 protein is CASSQDGGLAGQETQYF. The CDR3 bases are TGTGCCAGCAGCCAAGACGGAGGACTAGCGGGCCAAGAGACCCAGTACTTC.

The chain carries TRBV6-5 and TRBJ2-4; D is possibly TRBD2 (5 bases). The CDR3 has 13 residues. Germline CDR1 reads MNHEY; CDR2 reads SVGAGI. V dropped 2 bases and J dropped 8 bases, with 10 bases sitting between them. CDR3 sequence: CASSYRLRDIQYF. CDR3 bases: TGTGCCAGCAGTTACAGGCTGAGGGACATTCAGTACTTC.

This clone is medium-sized within its sample. This chain connects TRBV5-1 to TRBJ2-5; no definite D call. Trimming removed 6 bases from V and 1 base from J, with 13 bases in between. This CDR3 is 14 amino acids long. Germline assignment: CDR1 SGHRS and CDR2 YFSETQ. CDR3 in amino acids: CASTPGSTQETQYF. The CDR3 DNA is TGCGCCAGCACGCCCGGGTCGACCCAAGAGACCCAGTACTTC.

The rearrangement joins TRBV7-2 to TRBJ2-3, with a possible D match to TRBD1 (5 bases). The CDR3 is made up of 14 amino acids. The germline gives CDR1 SGHTA, CDR2 FQGNSA. The ends were cut back, 5 bases at V and 6 bases at J, with 15 bases in the middle. The CDR3 here is CASSLGRGPDTQYF. CDR3 nucleotide sequence: TGTGCCAGCAGCCTGGGTAGGGGCCCTGATACGCAGTATTTT.

This chain links TRBV7-9 with TRBJ1-1; D remains unclear. Between the trimmed V and J ends, which lost 2 bases and 5 bases, there was a span of 9 bases. Per the germline V gene, CDR1 is SEHNR and CDR2 is FQNEAQ (reference sequence). This CDR3 is 13 amino acids long. CDR3 loop: CASSLQQRTEAFF. CDR3 in DNA: TGTGCCAGCAGCTTACAACAGAGGACTGAAGCTTTCTTT.

This clone has a handful of counts. The J gene is TRBJ2-1, the V gene TRBV18; perhaps TRBD1 as D (6 bases). Germline CDR1 KGHSH, CDR2 LQKENI. The CDR3 has 13 amino acids. Between the trimmed V and J ends, which lost 5 bases and 5 bases, there was a span of 10 bases. The CDR3 DNA is TGTGCCAGCTCATCCCGACAGGACAATGAGCAGTTCTTC. Its translation is CASSSRQDNEQFF.

V gene TRBV9 combines with J gene TRBJ1-1; 9 bases match TRBD1. Losses at the gene ends were 4 bases for V and 1 base for J; bases not matched to a gene: 5. The CDR3 is made up of 15 amino acids. The V gene's germline CDR1 is SGDLS and CDR2 YYNGEE. CDR3 region: CASSLGQGTNTEAFF. The CDR3 DNA is TGTGCCAGCAGCTTGGGACAGGGAACGAACACTGAAGCTTTCTTT.

CDR3 sequence (DNA): TGTGCCTGGAGCCCTCGAACCAACTATGGCTACACCTTC. Its protein product is CAWSPRTNYGYTF. The chain couples TRBV30 to TRBJ1-2; D remains ambiguous. CDR1 GTSNPN and CDR2 SVGIG come from the germline V gene (reference sequence). This CDR3 is 13 amino acids long. Trimming shortened V by 3 bases and J by 2 bases, and 10 bases separated the two germline ends.

V and J are TRBV4-1 and TRBJ2-1, with 16 bases identical to TRBD2. The germline gives CDR1 MGHRA, CDR2 YSYEKL. The CDR3 spans 19 residues. V shed 4 bases and J 0 bases; nucleotides not matched to a gene: 6. The CDR3 region is CASSLSGLAGGSSYNEQFF. CDR3 DNA: TGCGCCAGCAGCCTTTCGGGACTAGCGGGGGGGAGCTCCTACAATGAGCAGTTCTTC.

Note on this clone: One end of the junction varies from germline; a read error may be responsible. The rearrangement joins TRBV7-7 to TRBJ1-1, with D uncertain. Germline CDR1 reads SSHAT; CDR2 reads FNYEAQ (reference sequence). This CDR3 is 13 amino acids long. The CDR3 here is CASSLAEGTEAFF. In nucleotides, the CDR3 is TGTGCTAGCAGCTTAGCTGAGGGCACTGAAGCTTTCTTT.

This clone has more than one count but fewer than ten. The chain employs TRBV5-1 and TRBJ2-1; 10 bases match TRBD2. The CDR3 totals 12 residues. Germline assignment: CDR1 SGHRS and CDR2 YFSETQ. With V trimmed by 5 bases and J by 15 bases, 8 bases remained unmatched. In DNA form, the CDR3 reads TGCGCCAGCAGATCACTAGCGGGGCCCCTGTTCTTC. This sequence encodes CASRSLAGPLFF.

This chain joins TRBV18 and TRBJ1-3, with TRBD1 matching 10 bases. V lost 4 bases, J lost 4 bases, and 7 bases stayed unmatched. Looked up from germline, CDR1 is KGHSH and CDR2 is LQKENI. The CDR3 contains 16 residues. The CDR3 reads CASSRDRGRPGNTIYF. As DNA, the CDR3 is TGTGCCAGCTCACGGGACAGGGGCAGACCCGGAAACACCATATATTTT.

This clone turned up a few times. V is TRBV30 and J is TRBJ2-3; 11 bases are shared with TRBD2. Germline V CDR1 and CDR2: GTSNPN, SVGIG (reference sequence). CDR3 size: 17 residues. V shed 0 bases and J 11 bases; nucleotides not matched to a gene: 16. CDR3 region: CAWSVPLAGAPQMRQYF. For the CDR3, the DNA is TGTGCCTGGAGTGTACCACTAGCGGGGGCCCCCCAGATGAGGCAGTATTTT.

This clone was picked up one time. The chain links TRBV5-5 to TRBJ2-3; no reliable D call. There are 15 residues in the CDR3. The germline gives CDR1 SGHKS, CDR2 YYEKEE (reference sequence). V was shortened by 0 bases and J by 2 bases, with 10 bases between the two germline ends. This chain's CDR3 is CASSLGDSYTDTQYF. The CDR3 region has the DNA TGTGCCAGCAGCTTGGGAGACTCCTACACAGATACGCAGTATTTT.